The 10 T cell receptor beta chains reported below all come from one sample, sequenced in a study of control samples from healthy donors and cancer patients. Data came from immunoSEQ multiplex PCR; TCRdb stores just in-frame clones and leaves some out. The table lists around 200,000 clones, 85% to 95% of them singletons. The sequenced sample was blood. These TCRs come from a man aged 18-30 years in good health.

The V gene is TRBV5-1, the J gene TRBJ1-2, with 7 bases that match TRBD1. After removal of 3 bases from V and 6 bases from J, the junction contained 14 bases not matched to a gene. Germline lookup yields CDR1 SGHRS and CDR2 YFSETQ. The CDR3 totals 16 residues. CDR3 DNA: TGCGCCAGCAGCTCATACGCCACAGGGGAGTCGGATGGCTACACCTTC. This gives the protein CASSSYATGESDGYTF.

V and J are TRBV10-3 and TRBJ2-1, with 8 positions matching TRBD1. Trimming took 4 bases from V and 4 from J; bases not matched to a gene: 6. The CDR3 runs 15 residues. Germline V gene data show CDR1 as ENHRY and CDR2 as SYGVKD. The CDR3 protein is CAISVPGQAYNEQFF. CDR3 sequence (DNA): TGTGCCATCAGTGTCCCGGGACAGGCGTACAATGAGCAGTTCTTC.

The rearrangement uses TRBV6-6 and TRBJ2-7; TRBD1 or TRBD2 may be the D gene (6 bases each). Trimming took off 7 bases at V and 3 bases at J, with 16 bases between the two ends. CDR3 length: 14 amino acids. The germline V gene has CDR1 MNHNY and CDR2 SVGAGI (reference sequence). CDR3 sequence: CASTNLRGLYEQYF. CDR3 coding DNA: TGTGCCAGCACCAACCTCCGGGGGCTCTACGAGCAGTACTTC.

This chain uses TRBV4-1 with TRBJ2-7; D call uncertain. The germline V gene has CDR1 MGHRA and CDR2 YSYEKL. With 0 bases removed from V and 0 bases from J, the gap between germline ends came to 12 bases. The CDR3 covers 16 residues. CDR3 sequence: CASSQEFSQSSYEQYF. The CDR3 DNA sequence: TGCGCCAGCAGCCAAGAATTCAGTCAATCCTCCTACGAGCAGTACTTC.

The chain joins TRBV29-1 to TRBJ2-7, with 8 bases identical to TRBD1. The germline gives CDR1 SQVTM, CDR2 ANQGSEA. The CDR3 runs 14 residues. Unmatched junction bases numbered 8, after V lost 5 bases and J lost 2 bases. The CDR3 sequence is CSVSDRGVTYEQYF. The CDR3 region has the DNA TGCAGCGTTTCCGACAGGGGTGTCACCTACGAGCAGTACTTC.

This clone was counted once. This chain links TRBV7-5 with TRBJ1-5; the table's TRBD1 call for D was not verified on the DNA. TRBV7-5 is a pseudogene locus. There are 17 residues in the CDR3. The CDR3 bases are TGTGCCAGAAGCTTAGGAAACGGGACAGTTAGCAATCAGCCCCAGCATTTT. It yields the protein CARSLGNGTVSNQPQHF.

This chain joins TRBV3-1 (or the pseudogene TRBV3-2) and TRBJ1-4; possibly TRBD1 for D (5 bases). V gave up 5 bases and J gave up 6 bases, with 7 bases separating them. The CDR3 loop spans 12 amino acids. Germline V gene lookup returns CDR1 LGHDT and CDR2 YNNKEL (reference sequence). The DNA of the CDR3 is TGTGCCAGCAGCGGGACTTATGAAAAACTGTTTTTT. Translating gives CASSGTYEKLFF.

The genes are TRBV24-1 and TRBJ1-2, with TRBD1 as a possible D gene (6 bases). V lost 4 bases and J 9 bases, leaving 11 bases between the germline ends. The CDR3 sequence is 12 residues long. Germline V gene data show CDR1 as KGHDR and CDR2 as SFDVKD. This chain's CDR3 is CATSEGGRSYTF. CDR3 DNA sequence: TGTGCCACCAGTGAAGGGGGAAGGAGCTACACCTTC.

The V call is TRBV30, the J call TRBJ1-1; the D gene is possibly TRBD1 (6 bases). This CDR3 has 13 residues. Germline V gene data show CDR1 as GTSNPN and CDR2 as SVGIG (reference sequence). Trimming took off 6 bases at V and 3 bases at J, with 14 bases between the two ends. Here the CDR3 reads CACSRGLDTEAFF. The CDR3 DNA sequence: TGTGCCTGTTCCCGGGGGCTCGACACTGAAGCTTTCTTT.

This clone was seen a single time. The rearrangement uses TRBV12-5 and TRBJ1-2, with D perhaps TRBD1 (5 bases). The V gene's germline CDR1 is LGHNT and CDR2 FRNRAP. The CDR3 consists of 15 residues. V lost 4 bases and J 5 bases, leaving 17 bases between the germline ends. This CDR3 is CASGSDGGGSYGYTF. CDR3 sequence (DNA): TGTGCTAGTGGTTCCGATGGTGGGGGTTCTTATGGCTACACCTTC.